The 20 T cell receptor beta chains below were found in one sample sequenced in a study of shared clonotypes between healthy human individuals. Repertoires were generated with immunoSEQ multiplex PCR, while TCRdb's copy carries only in-frame clones and drops some. The table lists some 2.4 million clones, 93% of them singletons. Sequences were obtained from naive CD4+ T cells from PBMCs. Specified subset: CD45RA+ positively selected. Receptor source: a man aged 18 to 30 in good health. Some clones in this sample may be carry-over from other donors' samples.

This chain uses TRBV6-5 with TRBJ1-2; tentative D call: TRBD1 (6 bases). Per the germline V gene, CDR1 is MNHEY and CDR2 is SVGAGI. Trimming took 5 bases from V and 6 from J, leaving 19 bases between them. The CDR3 extends over 15 amino acids. This CDR3 is CASSPPWGASHGYTF. The CDR3 DNA follows: TGTGCCAGCAGTCCTCCTTGGGGGGCATCTCATGGCTACACCTTC.

The CDR3 coding sequence is TGTGCCAGCAGGGCGGTGAGCGAGCAGTACTTC. Its protein is CASRAVSEQYF. The chain couples TRBV6-6 to TRBJ2-7, with D unresolved. With 6 bases removed from V and 6 bases from J, the gap between germline ends came to 9 bases. CDR3 length equals 11 residues. Germline V gene sequence: CDR1 MNHNY, CDR2 SVGAGI (reference sequence).

The chain uses TRBV11-2 and TRBJ2-7, with D possibly TRBD1 on 5 matching bases. The CDR3 is 15 residues long. Trimming removed 0 bases at V and 7 bases at J, with 16 bases between. Germline CDR1 is SGHAT and CDR2 is FQNNGV. CDR3 loop: CASSLEEAGSIEQYF. In DNA, the CDR3 is TGTGCCAGCAGCTTAGAAGAGGCAGGGTCAATTGAGCAGTACTTC.

The DNA for the CDR3 is TGTGCCAGCAGCGTAGCGCAGGGACAGGATAATGAAAAACTGTTTTTT. This sequence encodes CASSVAQGQDNEKLFF. The V gene is TRBV9, the J gene TRBJ1-4; 8 bases fit TRBD1. V was clipped by 0 bases and J by 4 bases; unmatched bases: 5. The germline gives CDR1 SGDLS, CDR2 YYNGEE. CDR3 length equals 16 residues.

The J gene is TRBJ2-7, the V gene TRBV4-2; 12 nucleotides agree with TRBD1. The CDR3 covers 16 residues. V dropped 1 base and J dropped 7; count of bases not matched to a gene: 8. Germline CDR1 LGHNA, CDR2 YNFKEQ. As DNA, the CDR3 is TGTGCCAGCAGCCAAGGCGGGGGACAGGGGGCGTCTGAGCAGTACTTC. Amino acid sequence: CASSQGGGQGASEQYF.

The J gene is TRBJ2-1, the V gene TRBV15; 7 positions agree with TRBD2. The J segment lost 1 base and the V segment lost 5 bases, leaving 11 bases of the junction unmatched. The length of the CDR3 is 17 residues. CDR1 and CDR2 (germline): LNHNV, YYDKDF (reference sequence). CDR3 DNA sequence: TGTGCCACCAGCGGGACTCGGACTAGAGGGTCCTACAATGAGCAGTTCTTC. This sequence encodes CATSGTRTRGSYNEQFF.

The chain uses TRBV15 and TRBJ2-2; D not certain. The germline V and J ends were trimmed by 6 bases and 1 base, with 12 bases remaining between them. CDR3 length equals 15 residues. Germline loops: CDR1 LNHNV, CDR2 YYDKDF (reference sequence). The CDR3 region has the DNA TGTGCCACCAGGGGTGGGCAGTTGAACACCGGGGAGCTGTTTTTT. This gives the protein CATRGGQLNTGELFF.

V is TRBV28 and J is TRBJ1-5; D is perhaps TRBD1 (5 bases). The length of the CDR3 is 14 residues. Germline loops: CDR1 MDHEN, CDR2 SYDVKM. Deletions cut 5 bases from V and 5 bases from J, with 13 bases between. The CDR3 DNA reads as TGTGCCAGCAGTATGGGACGGCGAGATCAGCCCCAGCATTTT. The encoded protein is CASSMGRRDQPQHF.

This sequence joins TRBV30 and TRBJ2-2; 8 bases align to TRBD2. CDR3 length equals 15 residues. The junction had 7 bases not matched to a gene; V was cut back by 3 bases and J by 4 bases. Germline assignment: CDR1 GTSNPN and CDR2 SVGIG (reference sequence). DNA of the CDR3: TGTGCCTGGAGATCCGGGACTAGAATCACCGGGGAGCTGTTTTTT. Translation: CAWRSGTRITGELFF.

The chain is built from TRBV27 and TRBJ1-1, with D unresolved. The V gene's germline CDR1 is MNHEY and CDR2 SMNVEV (reference sequence). The CDR3 length is 15 residues. Trimming shortened V by 6 bases and J by 1 base, and 15 bases separated the two germline ends. The CDR3 DNA reads TGTGCCAGCAGGCTGATCCTCGGGTCGAACACTGAAGCTTTCTTT. This gives the protein CASRLILGSNTEAFF.

About this clone: At the DNA level, this CDR3 is encoded by other sequences in the same sample as well. The V and J genes are TRBV15 and TRBJ2-7, with 9 positions matching TRBD2. CDR1 is LNHNV, CDR2 YYDKDF, per germline (reference sequence). CDR3 length: 16 residues. J lost 2 bases, V lost 0 bases, and 5 bases had no gene match. The CDR3 DNA reads as TGTGCCACCAGCAGAGATAGGGCTAGCGGGACCTACGAGCAGTACTTC. This encodes CATSRDRASGTYEQYF.

The chain links TRBV6-6 to TRBJ1-1; perhaps TRBD1 as D (5 bases). The CDR3 spans 16 residues. The V gene lost 5 bases and the J gene lost 4 bases, with 20 bases spanning the gap. The V gene's germline CDR1 is MNHNY and CDR2 SVGAGI (reference sequence). The CDR3 sequence is CASSATGQGLGTEAFF. The CDR3 coding sequence is TGTGCCAGCAGTGCTACCGGGCAGGGTTTGGGCACTGAAGCTTTCTTT.

The chain combines TRBV7-2 with TRBJ2-7, with 10 bases identical to TRBD1. CDR1 SGHTA and CDR2 FQGNSA come from the germline V gene. There are 15 residues in the CDR3. Trimming removed 3 bases from V and 6 bases from J; junction bases left unmatched: 8. Written as DNA, the CDR3 is TGTGCCAGCAGCTTTTACCGGGACAGGGGAAGCGAGCAGTACTTC. Translation gives CASSFYRDRGSEQYF.

The genes are TRBV7-2 and TRBJ2-3; 9 bases agree with TRBD2. With 1 base clipped from V and 2 bases from J, the junction kept 10 bases outside the gene matches. The CDR3 has 18 amino acids. The germline gives CDR1 SGHTA, CDR2 FQGNSA. The CDR3 DNA is TGTGCCAGCAGCTTAGATCGCGGGAGGGCGGGAAACACAGATACGCAGTATTTT. Amino acid sequence: CASSLDRGRAGNTDTQYF.

V is TRBV10-3 and J is TRBJ1-2, with a tentative D call TRBD1 (6 bases). Germline V gene lookup returns CDR1 ENHRY and CDR2 SYGVKD. Trimming took off 6 bases at V and 7 bases at J, with 21 bases between the two ends. This CDR3 has 15 residues. This chain's CDR3 is CAIRIQSQGMGGYTF. CDR3 DNA sequence: TGTGCCATCAGGATCCAATCACAGGGAATGGGTGGCTACACCTTC.

This chain joins TRBV18 and TRBJ1-2; 8 positions agree with TRBD1. The CDR3 consists of 15 residues. Germline CDR1 is KGHSH and CDR2 is LQKENI. V was clipped by 6 bases and J by 6 bases; unmatched bases: 12. The CDR3 reads CASSTGDRGGNGYTF. The CDR3, as DNA: TGTGCCAGCTCTACCGGAGACAGGGGTGGTAATGGCTACACCTTC.

As concerns this clone: The identical CDR3 is also encoded by other nucleotide sequences in the sample. The chain employs TRBV5-1 and TRBJ2-5, with 9 bases fitting TRBD1. There are 14 residues in the CDR3. Germline V gene lookup returns CDR1 SGHRS and CDR2 YFSETQ. V shed 4 bases, J shed 2 bases, and the junction held 3 bases outside the gene matches. This chain's CDR3 is CASSAGTGQETQYF. CDR3 coding DNA: TGCGCCAGCAGCGCCGGGACAGGGCAAGAGACCCAGTACTTC.

CDR3 protein: CASSDYIGGGPSPYEQYF. CDR3 DNA sequence: TGTGCCAGCAGTGACTACATCGGGGGGGGTCCCAGCCCCTACGAGCAGTACTTC. This chain uses TRBV6-1 with TRBJ2-7; 8 bases are shared with TRBD2. The CDR3 has 18 amino acids. Germline CDR1 and CDR2: MNHNS and SASEGT. With 3 bases clipped from V and 2 bases from J, the junction kept 15 bases outside the gene matches.

The rearrangement joins TRBV5-4 to TRBJ2-5; 8 bases map to TRBD1. J was trimmed by 1 base and V by 4 bases; bases with no gene match: 6. CDR1 and CDR2 from the germline V gene are SGHNT and YYREEE (reference sequence). The length of the CDR3 is 15 residues. The CDR3 protein is CASSKPGQVQETQYF. CDR3 coding DNA: TGTGCCAGCAGCAAACCGGGACAGGTCCAAGAGACCCAGTACTTC.

The J gene is TRBJ1-1, the V gene TRBV19; no firm D call. Germline V lookup: CDR1 LNHDA, CDR2 SQIVND (reference sequence). This CDR3 comprises 12 residues. Trimming took 4 bases from V and 5 from J, leaving 8 bases between them. The CDR3 DNA reads as TGTGCCAGTAGTACGAAGGGAACTGAAGCTTTCTTT. Amino acid sequence: CASSTKGTEAFF.